This TCR beta chain came from a study of CD8+ T cells in alopecia areata. Across the study: Twice daily, treated patients received 5 to 10 mg of oral tofacitinib.

Treatment defined: oral pan-JAK inhibitor, 5-10 mg twice daily. CDR1 and CDR2 from the germline V gene are SGHTA and FQGNSA. The CDR3 covers 18 residues. V shed 5 bases and J shed 5 bases, with 27 bases lying between them. RNA was extracted and reverse transcribed into cDNA as the sequencing template. The table came from immunoSEQ multiplex PCR; TCRdb's copy has only in-frame clones and leaves some out. The sample shows 180,000 or so clones, 53% of them seen only once. The TCR was taken from a human donor with alopecia areata. The chain is built from TRBV7-2 and TRBJ1-2; a possible D gene is TRBD1 (5 bases). The specimen comprised CD8+ T cells sorted from blood, sampled at week 24, from a patient treated with tofacitinib. The CDR3 loop reads CASSAGGAATLLRYGYTF. CDR3 coding DNA: TGTGCCAGCAGCGCGGGAGGGGCCGCCACCTTACTGCGTTATGGCTACACCTTC.